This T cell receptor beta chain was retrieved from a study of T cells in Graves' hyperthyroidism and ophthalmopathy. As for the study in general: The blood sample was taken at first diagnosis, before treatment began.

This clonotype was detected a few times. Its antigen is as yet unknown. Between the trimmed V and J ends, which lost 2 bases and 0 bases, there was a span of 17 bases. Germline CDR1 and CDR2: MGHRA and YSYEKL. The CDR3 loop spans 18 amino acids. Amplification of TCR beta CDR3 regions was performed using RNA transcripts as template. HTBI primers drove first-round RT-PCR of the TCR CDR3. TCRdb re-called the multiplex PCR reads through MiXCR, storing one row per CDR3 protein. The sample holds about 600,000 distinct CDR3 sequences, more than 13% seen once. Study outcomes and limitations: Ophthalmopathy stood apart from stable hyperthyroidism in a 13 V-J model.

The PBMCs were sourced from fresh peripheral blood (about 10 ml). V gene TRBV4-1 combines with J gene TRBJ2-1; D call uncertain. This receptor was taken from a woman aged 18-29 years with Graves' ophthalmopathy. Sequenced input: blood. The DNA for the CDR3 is TGCGCCAGCAGCCAACGTACATTAGCCCTAAGCTCCTACAATGAGCAGTTCTTC. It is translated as CASSQRTLALSSYNEQFF.